This entry concerns a single TCR beta chain. Its matching antigen is unknown. The study ran its PCR with 60 Vbeta and 13 Jbeta primers. TCRdb's copy holds only in-frame clones and misses some; the assay was immunoSEQ multiplex PCR. The sample lists about 160,000 clones, around 82% occurring once. The data were obtained in a study of cytomegalovirus exposure and HLA in healthy donors. About the research overall: HLA-typed donors were the source of about 85 million unique TCRs held in an early data release. Study-level findings and limits: Other equally common chains were less clonally expanded than HLA-associated TCR beta chains, a later analysis showed. Further analysis was carried out later, and it showed several of the most significant clusters appearing linked to common viral pathogens. The only immune exposure information that was available was CMV serostatus.

Input material: PBMCs. This receptor was identified in a male donor in good health and CMV-seronegative.

The CDR3 nucleotides read TGTGCCAGCAGCCCATCTATGCTAGCGGGGGGGATCAATGAGCAGTTCTTC. Protein product: CASSPSMLAGGINEQFF. The V and J genes are TRBV6-4 and TRBJ2-1, with 12 bases identical to TRBD2. The germline gives CDR1 MRHNA, CDR2 SNTAGT. The CDR3 has 17 residues. J was trimmed by 6 bases and V by 6 bases; bases with no gene match: 12.